A single sample is the source of the 21 T cell receptor beta chains below, sequenced in a study of shared clonotypes between healthy human individuals (dated by TCRdb to the early 2020s). Library preparation used the immunoSEQ multiplex PCR assay. TCRdb retrieved this table from immuneACCESS and kept in-frame rearrangements only. Not all clones are present; in checked studies, unresolved V genes account for under half, and no reason is known for the remainder. Present in this sample are about 2 million clones, over 85% of which were seen just once. The biggest ten clones account for approximately 1% of the sample. CD8 naive samples consisted of CD45RO-negative cells that were positively selected for CCR7, yielding a CD45RA+CCR7+ population without TemRA cells. The sample was naive CD8+ T cells sorted from blood. The label giving this sample's cell subset or site can be read as: CD45RA+CCR7+. Source of these receptors: a man younger than 30 in good health.

The CDR3 DNA sequence: TGTGCCATCAGTGAGTCGTTCGGGGTCAATGAGCAGTTCTTC. Residues: CAISESFGVNEQFF. This chain connects TRBV10-3 to TRBJ2-1, with D perhaps matching TRBD2 (5 bases). Germline CDR1 and CDR2: ENHRY and SYGVKD. Between the trimmed V and J ends, which lost 0 bases and 6 bases, there was a span of 9 bases. This CDR3 is built from 14 residues.

The chain has TRBV18 and TRBJ2-1; 8 bases map to TRBD1. Trimming removed 6 bases from V and 7 bases from J; junction bases left unmatched: 11. Germline-derived CDR1 and CDR2 are KGHSH and LQKENI. The CDR3 runs 15 residues. CDR3 bases: TGTGCCAGCTCTCTCCGGGACAGGAGGGGGAATGAGCAGTTCTTC. Translating gives CASSLRDRRGNEQFF.

The chain joins TRBV5-1 to TRBJ2-7; 9 positions agree with TRBD2. The CDR3 extends over 18 amino acids. Trimming at V came to 0 bases and at J to 2 bases, leaving 12 bases not matched to a gene. Germline loops: CDR1 SGHRS, CDR2 YFSETQ. The CDR3 DNA sequence: TGCGCCAGCAGCTTGGGGGCCGTTGGGGCGGGAGGGCCCTACGAGCAGTACTTC. Amino acids: CASSLGAVGAGGPYEQYF.

The CDR3 nucleotides are TGTGCCAGCAGTTATGACAGTCCAACCTACGAGCAGTACTTC. It translates to CASSYDSPTYEQYF. This chain connects TRBV6-5 to TRBJ2-7; tentatively, D is TRBD1 (5 bases). CDR1 and CDR2 (germline): MNHEY, SVGAGI. V was clipped by 3 bases and J by 2 bases, with 11 bases between them. This CDR3 spans 14 amino acids.

The gene calls are TRBV6-1 and TRBJ2-5; the D is unclear. Trimming shortened V by 3 bases and J by 2 bases, and 13 bases separated the two germline ends. This CDR3 comprises 15 residues. CDR1 is MNHNS, CDR2 SASEGT, per germline. CDR3 coding DNA: TGTGCCAGCAGTGACTTGTTGGCAGGTCAAGAGACCCAGTACTTC. Translation gives CASSDLLAGQETQYF.

The chain is built from TRBV9 and TRBJ1-1; no clear D. Trimming pared 0 bases from V and 1 base from J, leaving 10 bases between. This CDR3 region has 15 residues. CDR1 and CDR2 from the germline V gene are SGDLS and YYNGEE. This CDR3 reads CASSVGGRQNTEAFF. The CDR3 nucleotides are TGTGCCAGCAGCGTAGGAGGACGGCAGAACACTGAAGCTTTCTTT.

The chain recombines TRBV6-4 with TRBJ2-1; D remains unclear. Trimming cost V 0 bases and J 3 bases, with 12 bases left between them. The CDR3 extends over 16 amino acids. From germline, CDR1 is MRHNA and CDR2 SNTAGT. The CDR3 region is CASSDSPSTVYNEQFF. The CDR3 DNA sequence: TGTGCCAGCAGTGACTCCCCGTCAACCGTCTACAATGAGCAGTTCTTC.

The rearrangement uses TRBV7-6 and TRBJ1-4; 8 bases agree with TRBD1. The CDR3 runs 16 residues. Germline V gives CDR1 SGHVS, CDR2 FNYEAQ. V trimming: 6 bases; J trimming: 3 bases; junction bases outside the gene matches: 9. CDR3 sequence: CASSPQGGQANEKLFF. DNA for the CDR3: TGTGCCAGCAGTCCACAGGGGGGCCAGGCTAATGAAAAACTGTTTTTT.

The chain employs TRBV4-1 and TRBJ1-6; 7 nucleotides line up with TRBD1. Trimming took 4 bases from V and 0 from J; bases not matched to a gene: 6. Per the germline V gene, CDR1 is MGHRA and CDR2 is YSYEKL. The CDR3 is 17 amino acids. The CDR3 region is CASSRWDSYSYNSPLHF. The CDR3 DNA reads as TGCGCCAGCAGCCGATGGGACAGCTACTCCTATAATTCACCCCTCCACTTT.

The rearrangement joins TRBV5-1 to TRBJ2-7, with 10 bases that match TRBD1. There are 14 residues in the CDR3. V dropped 6 bases and J dropped 5; count of bases not matched to a gene: 8. CDR1 is SGHRS and CDR2 is YFSETQ in the germline V gene. Here the CDR3 reads CASTLGQGLDEQYF. As DNA, the CDR3 is TGCGCCAGCACCCTGGGACAGGGGCTCGACGAGCAGTACTTC. Full variable domain (outside the CDR3, taken from reference TRBV5-1 and TRBJ2-7): KAGVTQTPRYLIKTRGQQVTLSCSPISGHRSVSWYQQTPGQGLQFLFEYFSETQRNKGNFPGRFSGRQFSNSRSEMNVSTLELGDSALYLCASTLGQGLDEQYFGPGTRLTVT.

This chain links TRBV27 with TRBJ2-7; TRBD1 matches 9 bases. This CDR3 spans 16 amino acids. With 3 bases clipped from V and 5 bases from J, the junction kept 11 bases outside the gene matches. The germline CDR1 and CDR2 sequences are MNHEY and SMNVEV (reference sequence). CDR3 protein: CASSFLPGQGTHEQYF. CDR3 nucleotide sequence: TGTGCCAGCAGTTTCCTTCCGGGACAGGGAACCCACGAGCAGTACTTC.

This clone was seen once. The chain employs TRBV5-4 and TRBJ2-7, with 11 bases fitting TRBD2. CDR1 is SGHNT, CDR2 YYREEE, per germline (reference sequence). The CDR3 length is 15 residues. V was pared by 4 bases and J by 0 bases, with 3 bases of the junction left unmatched. The CDR3 region is CASSTGTSGSYEQYF. In nucleotides, the CDR3 is TGTGCCAGCAGCACCGGGACTAGCGGCTCCTACGAGCAGTACTTC.

This clone rates as medium-sized (0.01 to 0.1%). The chain combines TRBV5-6 with TRBJ2-7; unclear D gene. The CDR3 consists of 15 residues. Germline V gene sequence: CDR1 SGHDT, CDR2 YYEEEE. Trimming removed 2 bases from V and 6 bases from J, with 18 bases in between. The CDR3: CASSFGPASPLEQYF. The CDR3 DNA reads TGTGCCAGCAGCTTTGGGCCGGCAAGCCCACTCGAGCAGTACTTC.

Regarding this clone: Within the sample, other DNA sequences also encode this same CDR3. CDR3 nucleotides: TGCGCCAGCAGCTTTAGACAGGGGGACACTGAAGCTTTCTTT. Amino acids: CASSFRQGDTEAFF. The J gene is TRBJ1-1, the V gene TRBV5-1; 9 bases match TRBD1. Trimming cost V 2 bases and J 3 bases; bases outside gene matches: 2. The CDR3 runs 14 residues. The germline CDR1 and CDR2 sequences are SGHRS and YFSETQ. The whole variable domain, filled in from reference TRBV5-1 and TRBJ1-1, reads KAGVTQTPRYLIKTRGQQVTLSCSPISGHRSVSWYQQTPGQGLQFLFEYFSETQRNKGNFPGRFSGRQFSNSRSEMNVSTLELGDSALYLCASSFRQGDTEAFFGQGTRLTVV.

The V and J genes are TRBV2 and TRBJ1-1; D is possibly TRBD1 (5 bases). The germline CDR1 and CDR2 sequences are SNHLY and FYNNEI. This CDR3 is 14 amino acids long. V lost 2 bases and J lost 3, with 10 bases in between. The CDR3 DNA reads TGTGCCAGCAGTGAAACATCAGGGTACACTGAAGCTTTCTTT. Protein sequence: CASSETSGYTEAFF.

The rearrangement joins TRBV11-2 to TRBJ2-3, with 7 positions matching TRBD1. CDR3 size: 14 residues. The trim removed 5 bases at V and 4 bases at J, leaving 6 bases unmatched. The germline gives CDR1 SGHAT, CDR2 FQNNGV. The CDR3 reads CASSPTGIADTQYF. CDR3 nucleotides: TGTGCCAGCAGCCCGACAGGGATCGCAGATACGCAGTATTTT.

The rearrangement joins TRBV7-9 to TRBJ1-1; 7 positions match TRBD1. CDR1 is SEHNR and CDR2 is FQNEAQ in the germline V gene (reference sequence). With V trimmed by 5 bases and J by 5 bases, 5 bases remained unmatched. This CDR3 has 13 amino acids. CDR3 amino acids: CASSTRTGTEAFF. The CDR3 bases are TGTGCCAGCAGCACTCGGACAGGAACTGAAGCTTTCTTT.

A single count supports this clone. This chain connects TRBV7-9 to TRBJ2-7; D is unresolved. Germline V lookup: CDR1 SEHNR, CDR2 FQNEAQ (reference sequence). V was trimmed by 6 bases and J by 3 bases, leaving 15 bases between them. The CDR3 totals 14 residues. This CDR3 reads CASRAGQSSYEQYF. The DNA for the CDR3 is TGTGCCAGCAGGGCAGGTCAGAGTAGCTACGAGCAGTACTTC.

This chain joins TRBV10-1 and TRBJ2-2; a weak D match, TRBD2 (6 bases). Germline V gene lookup returns CDR1 WNHNN and CDR2 SYGVQD (reference sequence). The CDR3 has 13 residues. V lost 6 bases and J lost 1, with 6 bases in between. CDR3: CASREGNTGELFF. The CDR3 DNA sequence: TGCGCCAGCAGGGAGGGGAACACCGGGGAGCTGTTTTTT.

The V and J genes are TRBV4-1 and TRBJ1-2; the match to TRBD1 covers 8 bases. V shed 1 base, J shed 4 bases, and the junction held 11 bases outside the gene matches. Germline V gene sequence: CDR1 MGHRA, CDR2 YSYEKL. The CDR3 has 17 residues. CDR3 protein: CASSQVDLTGVGYGYTF. The CDR3 DNA sequence: TGCGCCAGCAGCCAAGTGGACCTGACAGGGGTGGGCTATGGCTACACCTTC.

The V and J genes are TRBV7-9 and TRBJ2-7, with a possible D match to TRBD2 (6 bases). This CDR3 is built from 15 residues. CDR1 and CDR2 (germline): SEHNR, FQNEAQ (reference sequence). The germline V and J ends were trimmed by 5 bases and 3 bases, with 17 bases remaining between them. CDR3 DNA sequence: TGTGCCAGCAGCACTCTAGGGGAGGCGGGCTACGAGCAGTACTTC. This translates into CASSTLGEAGYEQYF.